The rows below give T cell receptor beta chains drawn from one sample of a study of early T cells in non-severe SARS-CoV-2 infection. MiXCR, applied by TCRdb to the 5' RACE reads, yields one record per CDR3 protein. The sample shows more than 25,000 distinct CDR3 sequences, 5.7% of them seen only once. The sequenced sample consisted of whole blood. The source is an adult who was a healthcare worker with PCR-confirmed SARS-CoV-2 infection or an uninfected control (not recorded which). Both conserved end residues are part of each CDR3. D genes are given only for firm matches. Clone size is stated in some rows and not others, as once, few, many or a class when expanded.

j_call: TRBJ1-5; d_call: TRBD1; clone_size: many; v_call: TRBV20-1; cdr3_aa: CSARDWTGTSHQPQHF; cdr3_nt: TGCAGTGCTAGAGATTGGACAGGGACGTCCCACCAGCCCCAGCATTTT
j_call: TRBJ1-6; d_call: TRBD1; clone_size: few; v_call: TRBV10-3; cdr3_aa: CAISDSSGGNSNSPLHF; cdr3_nt: TGTGCCATCAGTGACAGTTCAGGGGGTAATAGTAATTCACCCCTCCACTTT
j_call: TRBJ2-1; d_call: NA; clone_size: many; v_call: TRBV7-6; cdr3_aa: CASSLVGLDSPNEQFF; cdr3_nt: TGTGCCAGCAGCTTAGTCGGCCTCGATTCGCCCAATGAGCAGTTCTTC
j_call: TRBJ2-1; d_call: TRBD2; clone_size: many; v_call: TRBV12-3/TRBV12-4; cdr3_aa: CATRGRGGYNEQFF; cdr3_nt: TGTGCCACCAGAGGGCGGGGGGGTTACAATGAGCAGTTCTTC
j_call: TRBJ1-1; d_call: NA; clone_size: many; v_call: TRBV5-4; cdr3_aa: CASTNLRGAEAFF; cdr3_nt: TGTGCCAGCACCAACCTCCGAGGGGCTGAAGCTTTCTTT
j_call: TRBJ2-2; d_call: NA; clone_size: many; v_call: TRBV4-3; cdr3_aa: CASSQEALSEINTGELFF; cdr3_nt: TGCGCCAGCAGCCAAGAGGCATTGAGCGAAATAAACACCGGGGAGCTGTTTTTT
j_call: TRBJ2-1; d_call: TRBD2; clone_size: many; v_call: TRBV12-3/TRBV12-4; cdr3_aa: CASRSGTSLDEQFF; cdr3_nt: TGTGCCAGCAGGTCCGGGACTAGTCTCGATGAGCAGTTCTTC
j_call: TRBJ1-4; d_call: NA; clone_size: many; v_call: TRBV20-1; cdr3_aa: CSAGLGFEKLFF; cdr3_nt: TGCAGTGCCGGGTTGGGGTTTGAAAAACTGTTTTTT
j_call: TRBJ1-6; d_call: TRBD1; clone_size: many; v_call: TRBV20-1; cdr3_aa: CSASRQGLDRGSPLHF; cdr3_nt: TGCAGTGCTAGCCGACAGGGGTTGGACAGGGGTTCACCCCTCCACTTT
j_call: TRBJ2-7; d_call: TRBD2; clone_size: few; v_call: TRBV6-5; cdr3_aa: CASSSGLGEQYF; cdr3_nt: TGTGCCAGCAGTTCCGGACTAGGCGAGCAGTACTTC
j_call: TRBJ2-1; d_call: NA; clone_size: many; v_call: TRBV9; cdr3_aa: CASSVVRGSNEQFF; cdr3_nt: TGTGCCAGCAGCGTAGTCCGGGGGAGCAATGAGCAGTTCTTC
j_call: TRBJ2-1; d_call: NA; clone_size: few; v_call: TRBV7-9; cdr3_aa: CASSLSGNEQFF; cdr3_nt: TGTGCCAGCAGCTTATCTGGCAATGAGCAGTTCTTC
j_call: TRBJ2-2; d_call: NA; clone_size: few; v_call: TRBV15; cdr3_aa: CATSRARTSTGELFF; cdr3_nt: TGTGCCACCAGCAGGGCGAGGACGTCGACCGGGGAGCTGTTTTTT
j_call: TRBJ1-5; d_call: NA; clone_size: NA; v_call: TRBV12-3/TRBV12-4; cdr3_aa: CASSLERQPQHF; cdr3_nt: TGTGCCAGCAGTTTAGAGCGGCAGCCCCAGCATTTT
j_call: TRBJ2-3; d_call: NA; clone_size: many; v_call: TRBV7-2; cdr3_aa: CASSARVTTDTQYF; cdr3_nt: TGTGCCAGTTCCGCGCGGGTTACCACAGATACGCAGTATTTT
j_call: TRBJ1-2; d_call: NA; clone_size: many; v_call: TRBV29-1; cdr3_aa: CSDTSSNYGYTF; cdr3_nt: TGCAGCGACACATCCTCTAACTATGGCTACACCTTC
j_call: TRBJ2-1; d_call: NA; clone_size: many; v_call: TRBV18; cdr3_aa: CASSSDQRGYNEQFF; cdr3_nt: TGTGCCAGCTCATCAGACCAAAGGGGGTACAATGAGCAGTTCTTC
j_call: TRBJ2-2; d_call: NA; clone_size: NA; v_call: TRBV6-2/TRBV6-3; cdr3_aa: CASSYLLQTNTGELFF; cdr3_nt: TGTGCCAGCAGTTACTTGCTCCAGACGAACACCGGGGAGCTGTTTTTT
j_call: TRBJ2-5; d_call: TRBD2; clone_size: NA; v_call: TRBV6-2/TRBV6-3; cdr3_aa: CASSYASGAAGETQYF; cdr3_nt: TGTGCCAGCAGTTACGCAAGCGGGGCCGCCGGGGAGACCCAGTACTTC
j_call: TRBJ2-1; d_call: NA; clone_size: many; v_call: TRBV12-3/TRBV12-4; cdr3_aa: CASSLRTIDEQFF; cdr3_nt: TGTGCCAGCAGTTTAAGGACAATCGATGAGCAGTTCTTC
j_call: TRBJ2-6; d_call: NA; clone_size: many; v_call: TRBV7-9; cdr3_aa: CASSQGGISGANVLTF; cdr3_nt: TGTGCCAGCAGCCAGGGGGGGATCTCTGGGGCCAACGTCCTGACTTTC
j_call: TRBJ1-1; d_call: NA; clone_size: few; v_call: TRBV12-3/TRBV12-4; cdr3_aa: CASSLITRQSEAFF; cdr3_nt: TGTGCCAGCAGTTTAATCACACGGCAGTCTGAAGCTTTCTTT